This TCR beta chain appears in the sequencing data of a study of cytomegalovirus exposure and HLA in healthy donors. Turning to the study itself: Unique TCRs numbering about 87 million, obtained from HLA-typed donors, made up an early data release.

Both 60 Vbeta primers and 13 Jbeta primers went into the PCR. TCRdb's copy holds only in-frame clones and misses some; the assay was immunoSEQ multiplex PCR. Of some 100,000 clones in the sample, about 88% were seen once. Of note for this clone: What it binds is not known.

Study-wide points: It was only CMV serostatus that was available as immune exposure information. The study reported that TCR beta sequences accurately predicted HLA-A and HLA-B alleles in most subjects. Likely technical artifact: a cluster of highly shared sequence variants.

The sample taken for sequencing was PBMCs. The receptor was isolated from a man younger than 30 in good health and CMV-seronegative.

The CDR3 DNA follows: TGTGCCAGCAGACCTCAGGGGCGCAATGAGCAGTTCTTC. Translating gives CASRPQGRNEQFF. The chain combines TRBV7-2 with TRBJ2-1, with D maybe TRBD1 (6 bases). From germline, CDR1 is SGHTA and CDR2 FQGNSA. The CDR3 runs 13 residues. V was clipped by 6 bases and J by 6 bases, with 12 bases between them.